This T cell receptor beta chain came from a study of shared clonotypes between healthy human individuals (dated by TCRdb to 2019 to 2021). Some background on the complete study: The cohort included three men and a couple of women between 18 and 49 years of age. Blood TCR repertoires of a handful of healthy adults were deeply sequenced to estimate repertoire size and the extent of clonotype sharing between individuals. Leukapheresis yielded between about 0.8 and 8.9 billion PBMCs per donor. For each donor, CD4 naive and CD4 memory were each run on three plates, CD8 naive on two plates, and CD8 memory on one plate. Different laboratories and diverse techniques were used to prepare libraries and sequence TCR repertoires, to increase sequencing depth and limit assay-specific biases. The research as a whole found: Clonotypes shared by all four sorted-subset donors showed higher generation probabilities than non-shared clonotypes. Estimated clonotype richness was generally larger for naive than for memory subsets. Because the study included only a small number of donors, the genetic and exposure-history diversity represented was limited. Rarefaction of sorted-subset datasets indicated incomplete sequencing despite the large sequencing depth. Sampling was limited to blood, and TCR repertoires in tissue likely differ from TCR repertoires in blood. Pairwise subsampling indicated that sequencing depth was expected to affect the degree of clonotype sharing among donors. Across four donors, roughly 5.4% of naive CD4, approximately 3.6% of naive CD8, under 2.5% of memory CD4, and 0.4% of memory CD8 clonotypes were shared.

Using the deep immunoSEQ assay, TCR CDR3 regions were amplified from genomic DNA by multiplex PCR. Extracted genomic DNA from each cell subset was spread evenly across all wells of several immunoSEQ 96-well plates, with each plate serving as a replicate. For sorted subsets, about 200 ng genomic DNA, equal to tens of thousands of T cell genomes, was loaded into each replicate PCR. Purified libraries were measured with a Qubit 3.0 fluorometer, size-checked on a Bioanalyzer 2100, and measured again with the KAPA Library Quantification kit. A separate single-read 150-cycle Illumina NextSeq 550 flow cell was used to sequence each immunoSEQ 96-well plate. On the study's bioinformatics: Because the immunoSEQ output included only junctional sequences and no quality scores, the filtering could not be the same as the filtering used for full-length reads. Sequences were annotated with PyIR, a Python wrapper for IgBLAST v1.9, and V/J genes and CDR3 were assigned using IMGT germline references. Reads were removed for weak V/J assignments (E-value above 1e-6), missing CDR3, stop codons, out-of-frame junctions, or ambiguous translated residues. V3J clonotypes were defined by identical inferred V gene, J gene, and CDR3 amino acid sequence. To compute the percentage overlap between repertoires, the number of shared unique clonotypes was divided by the size of the smaller repertoire. RTK rarefaction, the Chao1 estimator, and Recon v2.1 estimates of unobserved clonotypes were used to assess repertoire richness. For all TCRbeta clonotypes obtained by the gDNA method from several donors, generation probabilities were computed with OLGA. What TCRdb holds here is the immuneACCESS table cut down to in-frame rearrangements. Part of the clones is not present; checked against another copy, under half of the missing clones reflect an unresolved V gene, and the others are unexplained. V, J and clone size are those of that table, while D and trimming were read from the DNA. This sample has approximately 940,000 clones in its table, and approximately 80% of those were observed once. Around 1.5% of the sample belongs to the ten largest clones.

Via the germline V gene (reference sequence), CDR1 is LNHDA and CDR2 SQIVND. From its cysteine to its phenylalanine, the CDR3 spans 16 amino acids. The CDR3 DNA has 48 bases and is translated from base 1. Trimming leaves V shorter by 4 bases and J shorter by 5 bases, with the junction holding 8 bases beyond the gene matches. Healthy HIV-negative adults with no recently reported acute infections or vaccinations were included as donors. Every donor was a Caucasian adult living in Nashville, Tennessee, USA. CD4+ T cells were enriched through magnetic negative selection, after which naive cells were positively selected on CD45RA and the remaining negative fraction served as the memory subset. Blood was collected by leukapheresis, and PBMCs were isolated by Ficoll-Histopaque density gradient centrifugation and then cryopreserved in liquid nitrogen vapor phase. Analytical flow cytometry was used to check the purity and quantity of every magnetically sorted T cell population. Each sorted fraction had its genomic DNA isolated and then quantified by UV absorbance on a Nanodrop 2000c.

This clone came up once. The antigen it recognizes is unknown. No clone much larger than this one lies a single base away; base qualities are absent. The sequence joins TRBV19 to TRBJ2-5, with TRBD2 matching 12 junction bases. The sequenced sample consisted of memory CD4+ T cells sorted from blood. The cell subset or site label of this sample denotes: CD45RA-negative fraction. This TCR came from a young man in good health. The base sequence is TGTGCCAGTAGTAGCAGAGGACTAGCGGGAAGGGAGACCCAGTACTTC. It encodes CASSSRGLAGRETQYF.